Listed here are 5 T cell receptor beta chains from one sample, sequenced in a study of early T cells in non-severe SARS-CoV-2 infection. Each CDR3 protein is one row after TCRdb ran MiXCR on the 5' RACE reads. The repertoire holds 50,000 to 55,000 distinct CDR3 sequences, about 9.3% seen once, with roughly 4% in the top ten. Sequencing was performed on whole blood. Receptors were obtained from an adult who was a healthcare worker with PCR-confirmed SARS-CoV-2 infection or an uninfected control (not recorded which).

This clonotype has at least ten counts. The CDR3, as DNA: TGTGCCAGCAGTCCTCCGGACAGCTCCTACGAGCAGTACTTC. Its protein is CASSPPDSSYEQYF. The chain couples TRBV27 to TRBJ2-7, with D perhaps matching TRBD1 (6 bases). The V and J ends lost 5 bases and 0 bases respectively, with 11 bases between them. This CDR3 contains 14 residues. Germline V gene sequence: CDR1 MNHEY, CDR2 SMNVEV (reference sequence).

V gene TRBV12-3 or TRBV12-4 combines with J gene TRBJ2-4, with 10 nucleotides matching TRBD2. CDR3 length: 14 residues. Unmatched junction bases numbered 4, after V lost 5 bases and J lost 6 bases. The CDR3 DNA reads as TGTGCCAGCAGTCTCCGGACTAGCGGAAACATTCAGTACTTC. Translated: CASSLRTSGNIQYF.

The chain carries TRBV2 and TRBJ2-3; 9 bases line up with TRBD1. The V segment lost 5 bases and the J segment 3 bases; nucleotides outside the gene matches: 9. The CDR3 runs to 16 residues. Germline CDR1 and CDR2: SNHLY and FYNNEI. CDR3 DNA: TGTGCCAGCAGTCTAAGCCGGGACAGGGCTACAGATACGCAGTATTTT. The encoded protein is CASSLSRDRATDTQYF. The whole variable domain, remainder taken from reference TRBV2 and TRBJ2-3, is EPEVTQTPSHQVTQMGQEVILRCVPISNHLYFYWYRQILGQKVEFLVSFYNNEISEKSEIFDDQFSVERPDGSNFTLKIRSTKLEDSAMYFCASSLSRDRATDTQYFGPGTRLTVL.

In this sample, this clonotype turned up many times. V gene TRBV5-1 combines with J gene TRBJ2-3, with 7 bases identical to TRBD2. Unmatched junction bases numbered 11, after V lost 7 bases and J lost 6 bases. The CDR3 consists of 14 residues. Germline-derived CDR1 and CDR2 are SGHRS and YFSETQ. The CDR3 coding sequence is TGCGCCAGCTACCGGACGGGGGGATCGGATACGCAGTATTTT. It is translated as CASYRTGGSDTQYF.

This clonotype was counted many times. CDR3 protein: CASSARTVNSNQPQHF. DNA for the CDR3: TGTGCCAGCAGTGCGCGGACAGTAAATAGCAATCAGCCCCAGCATTTT. The V call is TRBV2, the J call TRBJ1-5; D possibly corresponds to TRBD1 (6 bases). V lost 4 bases and J 0 bases, leaving 13 bases between the germline ends. The germline gives CDR1 SNHLY, CDR2 FYNNEI. CDR3 size: 16 residues.